Below are 8 T cell receptor beta chains sequenced from a single sample in a study of Tregs in tolerant kidney transplant recipients. The assay was immunoSEQ multiplex PCR, and TCRdb's table has in-frame clones only and misses some. Its listing shows about 48,000 clones. Here the sequenced sample was CD4+ T cells from blood, taken before the transplant. The receptors were sampled from a human donor who received a combined kidney and bone marrow transplant.

To note about this clone: The read stops 3 residues short of the end of the CDR3; the missing end is completed from the germline J gene. V usage is TRBV6-1 and J usage is TRBJ1-1; 9 bases fit TRBD1. The CDR3 length is 13 residues. V gave up 4 bases and J gave up 7 bases; unmatched junction bases: 4. Germline lookup yields CDR1 MNHNS and CDR2 SASEGT. CDR3: CASSAGQGDEAFF. The CDR3 bases that were read are TGTGCCAGCAGTGCGGGACAGGGTGATGAA.

As regards this clone: The DNA ends 3 residues before the CDR3 does, and the rest of the CDR3 is filled in from the germline J gene. The chain recombines TRBV7-9 with TRBJ2-5, with a possible D match to TRBD1 (5 bases). V was clipped by 0 bases and J by 5 bases, with 7 bases between them. CDR1 and CDR2 (germline): SEHNR, FQNEAQ (reference sequence). The CDR3 length is 13 residues. This CDR3 is CASSLAGRETQYF. The sequenced CDR3 bases are TGTGCCAGCAGCTTAGCGGGGCGGGAGACC.

On this clone: Read sequence stops 3 residues before the CDR3 end, and the germline J gene provides the missing end. The rearrangement links TRBV7-8 to TRBJ2-7; 12 bases match TRBD1. The germline gives CDR1 SGHVS, CDR2 FQNEAQ. With 0 bases clipped from V and 4 bases from J, the junction kept 10 bases outside the gene matches. This CDR3 spans 18 amino acids. CDR3 DNA, as far as it was read: TGTGCCAGCAGCTTAGCGGTAGCGGGACAGGGGGCATGGTACGAG. Translated, it gives CASSLAVAGQGAWYE. In full, the CDR3 reads CASSLAVAGQGAWYEQYF.

Details on this clone: The missing CDR3 end, 3 residues past where the read stops, is filled in from the germline J gene. The chain links TRBV18 to TRBJ2-7, with TRBD2 matching 13 bases. Losses at the gene ends were 4 bases for V and 5 bases for J; bases not matched to a gene: 5. Germline V gives CDR1 KGHSH, CDR2 LQKENI. This CDR3 has 15 residues. This chain's CDR3 is CASSHRTSGSDEQYF. CDR3 DNA (partial): TGTGCCAGCTCACACCGGACTAGCGGGAGCGACGAG.

In the case of this clone: Sequencing ends 3 residues short of the CDR3 end; the germline J gene provides the rest. The chain has TRBV6-1 and TRBJ2-7; TRBD1 is a possible D gene (6 bases). CDR1 MNHNS and CDR2 SASEGT come from the germline V gene. The CDR3 spans 15 residues. The V gene lost 0 bases and the J gene lost 1 base, with 10 bases spanning the gap. The CDR3 spells CASSEAQGLSYEQYF. The sequenced part of the CDR3 DNA is TGTGCCAGCAGTGAAGCACAGGGATTATCCTACGAG.

Worth noting for this clone: The sequence runs out 3 residues before the end of the CDR3; the remainder is reconstructed from the germline J gene. The rearrangement uses TRBV7-8 and TRBJ1-1; TRBD1 agrees at 8 bases. CDR1 and CDR2 from the germline V gene are SGHVS and FQNEAQ. There are 15 residues in the CDR3. Here the CDR3 reads CASSTPRGPLQEAFF. The DNA read from the CDR3 is TGTGCCAGCAGCACACCCAGGGGGCCTCTCCAAGAA. The entire variable domain, with the rest obtained from reference TRBV7-8 and TRBJ1-1, is as follows: GAGVSQSPRYKVAKRGQDVALRCDPISGHVSLFWYQQALGQGPEFLTYFQNEAQLDKSGLPSDRFFAERPEGSVSTLKIQRTQQEDSAVYLCASSTPRGPLQEAFFGQGTRLTVV.

For this clone: The CDR3 is cut off 3 residues early in the read; its end comes from the germline J gene. The rearrangement uses TRBV5-1 and TRBJ1-2; 10 positions match TRBD1. Germline V lookup: CDR1 SGHRS, CDR2 YFSETQ. V lost 4 bases and J lost 7; bases outside the gene matches: 13. The CDR3 totals 16 residues. CDR3 loop: CASSPLTGTGESGYTF. Incomplete CDR3 DNA: TGCGCCAGCAGCCCGCTGACCGGGACAGGGGAAAGTGGC.

For this clone: From the germline J gene comes the end of the CDR3, since the read stops 3 residues before it. The chain combines TRBV20-1 with TRBJ2-7, with 13 bases that match TRBD2. The J segment lost 3 bases and the V segment lost 4 bases, leaving 6 bases of the junction unmatched. The CDR3 consists of 15 residues. Germline values: CDR1 DFQATT, CDR2 SNEGSKA (reference sequence). The sequenced part of the CDR3 DNA is TGCAGTGCTACCGGGACTAGCGGGGCCGGCTACGAG. It translates to CSATGTSGAGYE. The CDR3, in full, reads CSATGTSGAGYEQYF.